The T cell receptor beta chain under discussion was sequenced for a study of early T cells in non-severe SARS-CoV-2 infection. Study at large: The authors sequenced bulk RNA from unsorted whole blood, leaving chains unpaired. General observations from the study: Reliance on VDJdb matching favored anti-spike CD8 responses; private and CD4 specificities were missed.

J lost 5 bases, V lost 0 bases, and 15 bases had no gene match. CDR3 length: 20 residues. Germline CDR1 is LGHNA and CDR2 is YNFKEQ. Individual cDNA molecules carried attached unique molecular identifiers. MiXCR was run by TCRdb on the 5' RACE reads, yielding one entry per CDR3 protein. The table lists approximately 37,000 distinct CDR3 sequences, approximately 8% of them singletons. This clonotype was recorded many times. Antigen: not known. The chain is built from TRBV4-2 and TRBJ2-1, with 11 nucleotides matching TRBD2. This clonotype originated in an adult who was a healthcare worker with PCR-confirmed SARS-CoV-2 infection or an uninfected control (not recorded which). The specimen comprised whole blood, sampled at baseline. CDR3 sequence (DNA): TGTGCCAGCAGCCAAGACCAGGAGGGACTAGCGGAGATGGTGGACAATGAGCAGTTCTTC. Residues: CASSQDQEGLAEMVDNEQFF.